One and the same sample provided the 5 T cell receptor beta chains below, sequenced in a study of T cells after yellow fever vaccination (dated by TCRdb to between 2019 and 2020). The label giving this sample's treatment or condition can be read as: live attenuated yellow fever vaccine strain. Libraries were constructed by 5' RACE. Sequencing relied on an Illumina NovaSeq 6000. The public reads were quality trimmed at Q25 with fastp and then assembled into clones with MiXCR by TCRdb, keeping productive beta chains. Each CDR3 protein gets just one entry, which takes the most common genes and DNA from the rows behind it. The sample table holds just over 300,000 distinct CDR3 sequences, of which 3.6% were seen once. The top ten constitute about a quarter of the sample. Source: PBMCs, taken on the day of the yellow fever booster vaccination. The source of these receptors is a man younger than 35 who received the YFV17D yellow fever vaccine.

This clonotype was counted only a few times. The chain recombines TRBV4-3 with TRBJ1-4, with D possibly being TRBD1 (5 bases). Looked up from germline, CDR1 is LGHNA and CDR2 is YSLEER. V was trimmed by 0 bases and J by 3 bases, leaving 14 bases between them. CDR3 length equals 17 residues. The CDR3 bases are TGCGCCAGCAGCCAAGATTGGGCAGGGCGATCTAATGAAAAACTGTTTTTT. Protein: CASSQDWAGRSNEKLFF.

This clonotype was found many times. J is TRBJ2-1 and V is TRBV5-1; D possibly uses TRBD1 or TRBD2 (6 bases each). V lost 6 bases and J lost 6, with 16 bases in between. Germline CDR1 SGHRS, CDR2 YFSETQ. The CDR3 loop spans 14 amino acids. CDR3 protein: CASIELGGPNEQFF. In DNA form, the CDR3 reads TGCGCCAGCATCGAACTAGGGGGGCCCAATGAGCAGTTCTTC.

The chain joins TRBV20-1 to TRBJ2-6; TRBD2 might be the D (5 bases). CDR3 size: 16 residues. With 3 bases removed from V and 0 bases from J, the gap between germline ends came to 12 bases. Germline V gives CDR1 DFQATT, CDR2 SNEGSKA (reference sequence). CDR3 residues: CSASGGPSSGANVLTF. The CDR3 DNA sequence: TGCAGTGCTAGCGGAGGTCCGAGCTCTGGGGCCAACGTCCTGACTTTC.

This clonotype was seen many times. The chain recombines TRBV7-9 with TRBJ2-2; D is undetermined. The V and J ends lost 4 bases and 7 bases respectively, with 16 bases between them. CDR1 is SEHNR, CDR2 FQNEAQ, per germline (reference sequence). The CDR3 spans 15 residues. In nucleotides, the CDR3 is TGTGCCAGCAGCTCCGTCCGGGTATTCGGCGGGGAGCTGTTTTTT. It specifies CASSSVRVFGGELFF.

This clonotype was counted ten times or more. Germline is not matched at one junction end, which may reflect a read error. The chain combines TRBV6-5 with TRBJ2-3; 9 bases agree with TRBD1. The CDR3 sequence is 11 residues long. Germline values: CDR1 MNHEY, CDR2 SVGAGI. Here the CDR3 reads CASGTRDRVNF. The CDR3 DNA is TGTGCCAGCGGCACACGGGACAGGGTCAATTTT.